The clone carrying this TCR beta chain was found a few times. Its antigen is as yet unknown. The source of the sample is a study of T cells in Graves' hyperthyroidism and ophthalmopathy. Study-level background: Initial diagnosis, before any treatment, was when peripheral blood was collected.

The CDR3 runs to 15 residues. Trimming took 4 bases from V and 4 from J, leaving 14 bases between them. Germline CDR1 is LNHNV and CDR2 is YYDKDF (reference sequence). Study outcomes and limitations: Blood also held most thyroid clonotypes expanded beyond 0.001. Ophthalmopathy was model-predicted a median around 6.7 months pre-onset.

Using RNA transcripts as the source, TCR beta CDR3 regions were amplified. TCR CDR3 regions were first amplified by RT-PCR with HTBI primers. TCRdb independently ran MiXCR on the multiplex PCR reads; one entry per CDR3 protein. The sample yields fewer than 450,000 distinct CDR3 sequences, approximately 14% seen once. The sample was blood. This sequence was found in a woman aged 60-70 years with Graves' ophthalmopathy. The chain couples TRBV15 to TRBJ2-1, with D uncertain. The CDR3 DNA follows: TGTGCCACCAGCACAGACCGATGGAGTTACAATGAGCAGTTCTTC. Translating it yields CATSTDRWSYNEQFF.